The present entry profiles one T cell receptor (beta chain) with its context. The entry originates in a study of shared clonotypes between healthy human individuals. Method: immunoSEQ multiplex PCR; TCRdb's copy keeps in-frame clones and lacks some. The data hold around 450,000 clones, with roughly 77% observed a single time. Germline V gene sequence: CDR1 LNHDA, CDR2 SQIVND (reference sequence). The CDR3 sequence is 14 residues long. The ends were cut back, 5 bases at V and 4 bases at J, with 14 bases in the middle. The material sequenced was PBMCs. This TCR was sampled from a woman in her 40s in good health. Some clones in this sample may be carry-over from other donors' samples. The V call is TRBV19, the J call TRBJ1-2; D might be TRBD1 (6 bases). In DNA, the CDR3 is TGTGCCAGTAGTCGGGCAGGGGCGGGCTATGGCTACACCTTC. Encoded protein: CASSRAGAGYGYTF.